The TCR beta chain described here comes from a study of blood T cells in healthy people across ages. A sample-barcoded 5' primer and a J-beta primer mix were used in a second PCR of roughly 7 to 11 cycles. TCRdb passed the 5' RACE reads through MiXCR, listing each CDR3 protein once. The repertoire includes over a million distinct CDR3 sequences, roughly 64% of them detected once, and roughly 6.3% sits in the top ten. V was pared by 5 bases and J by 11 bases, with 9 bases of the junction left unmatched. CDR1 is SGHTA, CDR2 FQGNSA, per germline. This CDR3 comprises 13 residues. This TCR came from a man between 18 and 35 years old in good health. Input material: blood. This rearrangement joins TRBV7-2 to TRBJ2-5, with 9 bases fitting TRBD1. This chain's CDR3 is CASSGPGQGKQYF. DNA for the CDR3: TGTGCCAGCAGCGGTCCGGGACAGGGAAAGCAGTACTTC. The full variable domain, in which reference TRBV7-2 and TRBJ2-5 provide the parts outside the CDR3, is GAGVSQSPSNKVTEKGKDVELRCDPISGHTALYWYRQSLGQGLEFLIYFQGNSAPDKSGLPSDRFSAERTGGSVSTLTIQRTQQEDSAVYLCASSGPGQGKQYFGPGTRLLVL.